The 32 T cell receptor beta chains presented below share a single source sample, sequenced in a study of T cell repertoires in cytomegalovirus infection. Their target antigens are unknown. TCRdb analysed the reads with MiXCR anew, one entry per CDR3 protein. The sample records some 900,000 distinct CDR3 sequences, less than 35% being singletons. Sample: cultured CD8+ T cells from PBMCs, taken from culture after CMV antigen stimulation. The receptors originated from a human donor in good health (CMV status not recorded). Some clones in this sample may be carry-over from other donors' samples.

This chain links TRBV4-1 with TRBJ1-1; 8 nucleotides agree with TRBD1. After removal of 2 bases from V and 7 bases from J, the junction contained 12 bases not matched to a gene. CDR1 and CDR2 (germline): MGHRA, YSYEKL. CDR3 length: 16 amino acids. DNA for the CDR3: TGCGCCAGCAGCCAACCCTCCGAGGGCAGGGGGCTTGAAGCTTTCTTT. It codes for CASSQPSEGRGLEAFF.

This chain joins TRBV7-9 and TRBJ2-7, with 15 nucleotides matching TRBD2. CDR1 is SEHNR, CDR2 FQNEAQ, per germline (reference sequence). CDR3 size: 18 residues. The J segment lost 2 bases and the V segment lost 5 bases, leaving 10 bases of the junction unmatched. CDR3 DNA: TGTGCCAGCAGCCTGGGACTAGCGGGGGGCCAACCAACCTACGAGCAGTACTTC. Translation gives CASSLGLAGGQPTYEQYF.

The chain recombines TRBV20-1 with TRBJ2-1; D remains unclear. V gave up 1 base and J gave up 0 bases, with 16 bases separating them. The CDR3 is made up of 17 amino acids. In germline, CDR1 is DFQATT, CDR2 SNEGSKA (reference sequence). The DNA for the CDR3 is TGCAGTGCTAGAGCGTACCGGGCCGAAGGCTCCTACAATGAGCAGTTCTTC. This encodes CSARAYRAEGSYNEQFF.

The chain couples TRBV10-3 to TRBJ2-3, with TRBD2 matching 13 bases. This CDR3 is 19 amino acids long. V lost 4 bases to trimming and J lost 1 base; unmatched junction nucleotides: 11. Germline V gene lookup returns CDR1 ENHRY and CDR2 SYGVKD. Here the CDR3 DNA reads TGTGCCATCAGTGGTTCCCCCACTAGCGGGGGGGCTGGCACAGATACGCAGTATTTT. Amino acids: CAISGSPTSGGAGTDTQYF.

This clonotype was detected a few times. This chain joins TRBV7-6 and TRBJ2-3; no clear D gene. From germline, CDR1 is SGHVS and CDR2 FNYEAQ. Trimming removed 1 base from V and 1 base from J, with 12 bases in between. The CDR3 sequence is 16 residues long. The DNA of the CDR3 is TGTGCCAGCAGCTTAGAGGTCAGTGGCGGCACAGATACGCAGTATTTT. This sequence encodes CASSLEVSGGTDTQYF.

This clonotype was seen a few times. The chain links TRBV6-1 to TRBJ1-1; the D is unclear. Germline assignment: CDR1 MNHNS and CDR2 SASEGT. The CDR3 sequence is 12 residues long. The ends were cut back, 5 bases at V and 1 base at J, with 5 bases in the middle. Here the CDR3 DNA reads TGTGCCAGCAGTCCAAGGAACACTGAAGCTTTCTTT. This codes for CASSPRNTEAFF.

This clonotype was counted between two and nine times. The genes are TRBV27 and TRBJ2-7, with D possibly being TRBD1 (5 bases). This CDR3 spans 15 amino acids. Trimming removed 0 bases at V and 5 bases at J, with 14 bases between. Germline CDR1 MNHEY, CDR2 SMNVEV (reference sequence). The CDR3 loop is CASSLSGLVIHEQYV. CDR3 nucleotides: TGTGCCAGCAGTTTATCGGGGCTAGTAATCCACGAGCAGTACGTC.

The rearrangement uses TRBV6-2 or TRBV6-3 and TRBJ2-1; 8 bases are shared with TRBD1. The ends lost 7 bases at V and 0 bases at J; junction bases unmatched: 2. The germline CDR1 and CDR2 sequences are MNHEY and SVGEGT. The CDR3 consists of 14 residues. CDR3 residues: CASNGQGSYNEQFF. The CDR3 coding sequence is TGTGCCAGCAATGGACAGGGCTCCTACAATGAGCAGTTCTTC.

The table lists this clonotype with a few counts. The V and J genes are TRBV7-9 and TRBJ1-1; weak D call: TRBD1 (5 bases). Germline CDR1 is SEHNR and CDR2 is FQNEAQ (reference sequence). The CDR3 runs 15 residues. V was pared by 3 bases and J by 5 bases, with 16 bases between. DNA of the CDR3: TGTGCCAGCAGCTTTGTCATGTCGGGGCAAACTGAAGCTTTCTTT. Amino acid sequence: CASSFVMSGQTEAFF.

This clonotype showed up just a few times. The rearrangement links TRBV6-5 to TRBJ1-1; possibly TRBD1 for D (5 bases). The CDR3 consists of 14 residues. Trimming cost V 5 bases and J 5 bases, with 15 bases left between them. Germline CDR1 and CDR2: MNHEY and SVGAGI. The DNA of the CDR3 is TGTGCCAGCAGTGGCGGGACGGATAGAACTGAAGCTTTCTTT. Encoded protein: CASSGGTDRTEAFF.

The V gene is TRBV5-1, the J gene TRBJ2-7; D is ambiguous. This CDR3 is built from 13 residues. The V end was cut by 4 bases, the J end by 7 bases, with 15 bases between. Germline V gene lookup returns CDR1 SGHRS and CDR2 YFSETQ. The CDR3 sequence: CASSPGPFGEQYV. Here the CDR3 DNA reads TGCGCCAGCAGCCCAGGCCCCTTCGGGGAGCAGTACGTC.

There are many counts of this clonotype. The rearrangement joins TRBV7-2 to TRBJ2-5; D not resolved. CDR1 and CDR2 (germline): SGHTA, FQGNSA. Trimming took off 3 bases at V and 5 bases at J, with 13 bases between the two ends. This CDR3 contains 14 residues. CDR3 sequence: CASSLNAPLETQYF. The CDR3 DNA follows: TGTGCCAGCAGCTTGAACGCCCCGCTCGAGACCCAGTACTTC.

The chain has TRBV7-9 and TRBJ1-5, with no clear D. The germline V gene has CDR1 SEHNR and CDR2 FQNEAQ (reference sequence). This CDR3 region has 12 residues. Trimming took off 4 bases at V and 9 bases at J, with 10 bases between the two ends. CDR3 sequence (DNA): TGTGCCAGCAGCTATGGGAATAGGCCCCAGCATTTT. Translation gives CASSYGNRPQHF.

The chain joins TRBV6-5 to TRBJ1-2, with D unresolved. Trimming pared 4 bases from V and 0 bases from J, leaving 18 bases between. Germline V gene data show CDR1 as MNHEY and CDR2 as SVGAGI. This CDR3 spans 17 amino acids. CDR3 DNA: TGTGCCAGCAGTTCAGGTCCTGGCCCCCTAGCTAACTATGGCTACACCTTC. Residues: CASSSGPGPLANYGYTF.

The V and J genes are TRBV10-3 and TRBJ2-2, with 7 bases aligning to TRBD2. The germline gives CDR1 ENHRY, CDR2 SYGVKD. This CDR3 contains 18 residues. V was clipped by 8 bases and J by 0 bases; unmatched bases: 15. CDR3 nucleotides: TGTGCCATCGGGGCTAGCGGCGGGTCGCCGACGAACACCGGGGAGCTGTTTTTT. Translation gives CAIGASGGSPTNTGELFF.

Here the CDR3 DNA reads TGTGCCAGTAAAGCGAGAGAGGATAGCAATCAGCCCCAGCATTTT. It yields the protein CASKAREDSNQPQHF. V and J are TRBV19 and TRBJ1-5; D is ambiguous. V lost 7 bases, J lost 0 bases, and 13 bases lay in between. Germline CDR1 is LNHDA and CDR2 is SQIVND (reference sequence). The CDR3 covers 15 residues.

DNA for the CDR3: TGTGCCAGCAGTCGAGGGGGGGCAGATAGCAATCAGCCCCAGCATTTT. This sequence encodes CASSRGGADSNQPQHF. This chain links TRBV12-3 or TRBV12-4 with TRBJ1-5, with D possibly being TRBD1 (6 bases). CDR3 length equals 16 residues. Trimming left V 5 bases short and J 0 bases short, with 14 bases between.

This rearrangement joins TRBV29-1 to TRBJ1-2; D might be TRBD1 (6 bases). Germline CDR1 and CDR2: SQVTM and ANQGSEA. V lost 4 bases, J lost 1 base, and 13 bases lay in between. There are 14 residues in the CDR3. The CDR3 here is CSVGRDTGNYGYTF. CDR3 DNA sequence: TGCAGCGTTGGGCGGGACACTGGTAACTATGGCTACACCTTC.

The chain has TRBV18 and TRBJ1-4; no definite D call. The CDR3 contains 14 residues. Germline V gene sequence: CDR1 KGHSH, CDR2 LQKENI. V lost 3 bases and J lost 6, with 11 bases in between. The CDR3 loop is CASSPAWEYEKLFF. Here the CDR3 DNA reads TGTGCCAGCTCACCCGCATGGGAGTATGAAAAACTGTTTTTT.

The chain combines TRBV12-3 or TRBV12-4 with TRBJ2-5; no clear D gene. V lost 3 bases and J 0 bases, leaving 14 bases between the germline ends. The CDR3 loop spans 16 amino acids. CDR3 protein: CASSFSPTTYQETQYF. DNA of the CDR3: TGTGCCAGCAGTTTCTCCCCAACTACGTACCAAGAGACCCAGTACTTC.

V is TRBV7-6 and J is TRBJ2-7; D is possibly TRBD1 (5 bases). Trimming took off 5 bases at V and 7 bases at J, with 15 bases between the two ends. Germline V gene data show CDR1 as SGHVS and CDR2 as FNYEAQ. The length of the CDR3 is 13 residues. The CDR3 DNA reads as TGTGCCAGCAGCCCTGGGGCGGTGGGGGAGCAGTACTTC. This sequence encodes CASSPGAVGEQYF.

The chain's CDR3 is CASSQDFPADTQYF. CDR3 in DNA: TGTGCCAGCAGCCAAGATTTCCCAGCAGATACGCAGTATTTT. The rearrangement uses TRBV4-2 and TRBJ2-3; D uncertain. V gave up 0 bases and J gave up 4 bases, with 8 bases separating them. The CDR3 loop spans 14 amino acids. Germline CDR1 is LGHNA and CDR2 is YNFKEQ.

Remarks on this clonotype: A read error may produce the germline difference seen at one junction end. The chain combines TRBV19 with TRBJ1-1; no definite D call. This CDR3 comprises 13 residues. The germline V gene has CDR1 LNHDA and CDR2 SQIVND (reference sequence). The chain's CDR3 is CASSIGENTDAFF. CDR3 DNA: TGTGCCAGTAGTATTGGGGAGAACACTGATGCTTTCTTT.

The sample holds a few counts of this clonotype. The chain recombines TRBV5-4 with TRBJ1-2; D possibly corresponds to TRBD1 (5 bases). The germline V gene encodes CDR1 SGHNT and CDR2 YYREEE (reference sequence). The CDR3 spans 15 residues. V lost 1 base and J 7 bases, leaving 17 bases between the germline ends. DNA for the CDR3: TGTGCCAGCAGCTTGATTGGGACCCATGCTTCTGGCTACACCTTC. Residues: CASSLIGTHASGYTF.

This clonotype was detected many times. The chain carries TRBV7-6 and TRBJ2-1; 10 positions match TRBD1. J gave up 5 bases and V 1 base, and 2 bases lay outside the gene matches. Germline assignment: CDR1 SGHVS and CDR2 FNYEAQ. CDR3 size: 15 residues. The CDR3 DNA sequence: TGTGCCAGCAGCTTAGGTGGGACAGGGGACAATGAGCAGTTCTTC. Translation: CASSLGGTGDNEQFF. The full variable domain, completed using reference TRBV7-6 and TRBJ2-1, is GAGVSQSPRYKVTKRGQDVALRCDPISGHVSLYWYRQALGQGPEFLTYFNYEAQQDKSGLPNDRFSAERPEGSISTLTIQRTEQRDSAMYRCASSLGGTGDNEQFFGPGTRLTVL.

In its sample, this clonotype was seen a few times. This chain's CDR3 is CASIGEQGAFF. For the CDR3, the DNA is TGTGCCAGTATAGGAGAACAGGGAGCTTTCTTT. The chain links TRBV19 to TRBJ1-1; possibly TRBD1 for D (6 bases). V was shortened by 7 bases and J by 10 bases, with 13 bases between the two germline ends. The CDR3 sequence is 11 residues long. From germline, CDR1 is LNHDA and CDR2 SQIVND (reference sequence).

This clonotype was picked up a small number of times. The gene calls are TRBV7-6 and TRBJ2-1, with D possibly being TRBD1 or TRBD2 (5 bases each). This CDR3 has 16 amino acids. Germline values: CDR1 SGHVS, CDR2 FNYEAQ. V gave up 4 bases and J gave up 3 bases, with 16 bases separating them. The CDR3 spells CASSSNRGAGYNEQFF. CDR3 in DNA: TGTGCCAGCAGCTCGAACCGGGGCGCGGGCTACAATGAGCAGTTCTTC.

This clonotype showed up just a few times. The CDR3 spells CSAHQGGGIGSLEAFF. The CDR3 DNA reads as TGCAGTGCTCACCAGGGGGGCGGAATAGGGTCCCTTGAAGCTTTCTTT. The rearrangement links TRBV20-1 to TRBJ1-1; 7 nucleotides match TRBD1. The length of the CDR3 is 16 residues. After removal of 5 bases from V and 7 bases from J, the junction contained 19 bases not matched to a gene. From germline, CDR1 is DFQATT and CDR2 SNEGSKA (reference sequence).

The rearrangement joins TRBV20-1 to TRBJ2-1; the D call may be TRBD1 or TRBD2 (5 bases each). Germline-derived CDR1 and CDR2 are DFQATT and SNEGSKA (reference sequence). V was cut by 0 bases and J by 1 base, with 10 bases left in between. The CDR3 loop spans 15 amino acids. For the CDR3, the DNA is TGCAGTGCTAGAGAGACGGGGCGGTCCTACAATGAGCAGTTCTTC. It translates to CSARETGRSYNEQFF.

This chain connects TRBV5-1 to TRBJ2-3, with 9 bases that match TRBD1. From germline, CDR1 is SGHRS and CDR2 YFSETQ. V was pared by 5 bases and J by 1 base, with 5 bases of the junction left unmatched. The CDR3 totals 15 residues. For the CDR3, the DNA is TGCGCCAGCAGAGGGACAGGGAGTGGCACAGATACGCAGTATTTT. The encoded protein is CASRGTGSGTDTQYF.

The chain employs TRBV6-2 or TRBV6-3 and TRBJ2-5, with no clear D. The germline V gene encodes CDR1 MNHEY and CDR2 SVGEGT. The CDR3 contains 13 residues. V gave up 2 bases and J gave up 4 bases, with 8 bases separating them. This CDR3 reads CASSYSRRETQYF. CDR3 coding DNA: TGTGCCAGCAGTTACAGCCGGCGAGAGACCCAGTACTTC.

About this clonotype: Its ends do not fully match the called genes, so a read error is possible. The chain couples TRBV29-1 to TRBJ1-2, with unresolved D. CDR3 length: 14 amino acids. Germline CDR1 SQVTM, CDR2 ANQGSEA. The CDR3 DNA follows: TGCAGCGTTGGCCCGCACAGTACTGTGATCGGCTATACCTTC. Protein: CSVGPHSTVIGYTF.